This is a list of T cell receptor beta chains from one sample in a study of identifying expanded T cells in peripheral blood. Profiling relied on immunoSEQ multiplex PCR, and the TCRdb table lists in-frame clones only, not all of them. The table lists about 85,000 clones, 85% to 90% of them singletons, with about 20% in the top ten. The specimen sequenced was blood. The receptors originated from a person aged 18 to 70 in good health. The CDR3 runs from the conserved cysteine through the conserved F or W. The D gene is left open where the match is weak. The size entry is marked missing in some rows and otherwise reads once, few, many or a size class.

v_call: TRBV4-3; clone_size: -; j_call: TRBJ2-5; d_call: TRBD1; cdr3_aa: CASSPRGTGEETQYF; cdr3_nt: TGCGCCAGCAGCCCCCGAGGGACAGGGGAAGAGACCCAGTACTTC
v_call: TRBV7-9; clone_size: -; j_call: TRBJ1-1; d_call: -; cdr3_aa: CASRQTGENTEAFF; cdr3_nt: TGTGCCAGCAGACAAACCGGGGAGAACACTGAAGCTTTCTTT
v_call: TRBV12-5; clone_size: -; j_call: TRBJ1-2; d_call: -; cdr3_aa: CASGTPAEGNYGYTF; cdr3_nt: TGTGCTAGTGGTACCCCAGCGGAGGGGAATTATGGCTACACCTTC
v_call: TRBV4-3; clone_size: -; j_call: TRBJ1-1; d_call: -; cdr3_aa: CASSQELRGAKNTEAFF; cdr3_nt: TGCGCCAGCAGCCAAGAGTTGCGGGGGGCCAAGAACACTGAAGCTTTCTTT
v_call: TRBV5-5; clone_size: -; j_call: TRBJ2-7; d_call: TRBD1; cdr3_aa: CASRPRTGAAIQQYF; cdr3_nt: TGTGCCAGCAGACCCCGAACAGGGGCGGCAATTCAGCAGTACTTC
v_call: TRBV6-6; clone_size: -; j_call: TRBJ2-1; d_call: -; cdr3_aa: CASSYLRPASDEQFF; cdr3_nt: TGTGCCAGCAGTTATTTGCGTCCTGCCTCCGATGAGCAGTTCTTC
v_call: TRBV7-8; clone_size: -; j_call: TRBJ1-5; d_call: -; cdr3_aa: CASSLRGNQPQHF; cdr3_nt: TGTGCCAGCAGCTTACGAGGCAATCAGCCCCAGCATTTT
v_call: TRBV4-3; clone_size: -; j_call: TRBJ2-2; d_call: -; cdr3_aa: CASSQDGEGDVTGELFF; cdr3_nt: TGCGCCAGCAGCCAAGATGGGGAAGGGGATGTAACCGGGGAGCTGTTTTTT
v_call: TRBV7-9; clone_size: few; j_call: TRBJ1-2; d_call: TRBD1; cdr3_aa: CASSLGRDRENYGYTF; cdr3_nt: TGTGCCAGCAGCTTAGGCCGGGACAGGGAGAACTATGGCTACACCTTC
v_call: TRBV6-1; clone_size: once; j_call: TRBJ2-6; d_call: -; cdr3_aa: CASSEARVSGANVLTF; cdr3_nt: TGTGCCAGCAGTGAAGCGCGAGTCTCTGGGGCCAACGTCCTGACTTTC
v_call: TRBV2; clone_size: -; j_call: TRBJ1-4; d_call: -; cdr3_aa: CASSEQGRVTNEKLFF; cdr3_nt: TGTGCCAGCAGTGAACAGGGCCGGGTAACTAATGAAAAACTGTTTTTT
v_call: TRBV7-8; clone_size: -; j_call: TRBJ1-5; d_call: -; cdr3_aa: CASSLAWGGGQPQHF; cdr3_nt: TGTGCCAGCAGCTTAGCTTGGGGGGGAGGTCAGCCCCAGCATTTT
v_call: TRBV19; clone_size: -; j_call: TRBJ1-3; d_call: TRBD1; cdr3_aa: CASRRDRISGNTIYF; cdr3_nt: TGTGCCAGTAGGAGGGACAGGATATCTGGAAACACCATATATTTT
v_call: TRBV6-5; clone_size: -; j_call: TRBJ2-7; d_call: -; cdr3_aa: CASGHPSYEQYF; cdr3_nt: TGTGCCAGCGGACACCCCTCCTACGAGCAGTACTTC
v_call: TRBV29-1; clone_size: -; j_call: TRBJ2-7; d_call: -; cdr3_aa: CSVGQTYEQYF; cdr3_nt: TGCAGCGTTGGACAGACATACGAGCAGTACTTC
v_call: TRBV15; clone_size: -; j_call: TRBJ1-6; d_call: -; cdr3_aa: CATSREIWALGNSPLHF; cdr3_nt: TGTGCCACCAGCAGAGAGATTTGGGCCCTTGGCAATTCACCCCTCCACTTT
v_call: TRBV4-3; clone_size: once; j_call: TRBJ1-6; d_call: -; cdr3_aa: CASSQDEPITGLGSPLHF; cdr3_nt: TGCGCCAGCAGCCAAGATGAACCCATCACAGGCCTCGGTTCACCCCTCCACTTT
v_call: TRBV4-3; clone_size: -; j_call: TRBJ2-1; d_call: TRBD2; cdr3_aa: CASSQLNEWTSGGYNEQFF; cdr3_nt: TGCGCCAGCAGCCAACTCAATGAATGGACTAGCGGGGGATACAATGAGCAGTTCTTC
v_call: TRBV19; clone_size: -; j_call: TRBJ1-2; d_call: -; cdr3_aa: CASIKGAQLNYGYTF; cdr3_nt: TGTGCCAGTATTAAAGGGGCTCAGTTAAACTATGGCTACACCTTC
v_call: TRBV6-6; clone_size: -; j_call: TRBJ2-7; d_call: -; cdr3_aa: CASWTSAYEQYF; cdr3_nt: TGTGCCAGTTGGACGTCGGCCTACGAGCAGTACTTC
v_call: TRBV2; clone_size: -; j_call: TRBJ1-4; d_call: -; cdr3_aa: CASSKDGLNEKLFF; cdr3_nt: TGTGCCAGCAGTAAGGACGGCCTTAATGAAAAACTGTTTTTT
v_call: TRBV2; clone_size: -; j_call: TRBJ2-3; d_call: TRBD2; cdr3_aa: CASTIAGAGTDTQYF; cdr3_nt: TGTGCCAGCACCATAGCGGGGGCCGGCACAGATACGCAGTATTTT
v_call: TRBV10-1; clone_size: -; j_call: TRBJ2-4; d_call: -; cdr3_aa: CATDERWWVVYIQYF; cdr3_nt: TGCGCCACCGACGAACGGTGGTGGGTGGTATACATTCAGTACTTC
v_call: TRBV28; clone_size: -; j_call: TRBJ1-2; d_call: -; cdr3_aa: CAIKRGAGDSDYGYTF; cdr3_nt: TGTGCCATCAAGCGGGGGGCCGGGGATAGCGACTATGGCTACACCTTC
v_call: TRBV5-1; clone_size: -; j_call: TRBJ2-3; d_call: -; cdr3_aa: CASSPGRYTSTDTQYF; cdr3_nt: TGCGCCAGCAGCCCGGGACGATACACTAGCACAGATACGCAGTATTTT
v_call: TRBV6-5; clone_size: once; j_call: TRBJ2-1; d_call: -; cdr3_aa: CASSYNMWNNEQFF; cdr3_nt: TGTGCCAGCAGTTACAACATGTGGAACAATGAGCAGTTCTTC
v_call: TRBV4-2; clone_size: -; j_call: TRBJ1-3; d_call: -; cdr3_aa: CASSQDNSGARSGNTIYF; cdr3_nt: TGTGCCAGCAGCCAAGATAATTCCGGGGCCCGCTCTGGAAACACCATATATTTT
v_call: TRBV7-2; clone_size: -; j_call: TRBJ2-7; d_call: TRBD2; cdr3_aa: CASSWGTSLMQKEQYF; cdr3_nt: TGTGCCAGCAGCTGGGGGACTAGCCTTATGCAGAAGGAGCAGTACTTC
v_call: TRBV5-6; clone_size: -; j_call: TRBJ2-6; d_call: -; cdr3_aa: CASSLRRQGANVLTF; cdr3_nt: TGTGCCAGCAGCTTGCGGCGACAGGGGGCCAACGTCCTGACTTTC
v_call: TRBV19; clone_size: -; j_call: TRBJ1-1; d_call: -; cdr3_aa: CASSIGGPEAFF; cdr3_nt: TGTGCCAGTAGTATAGGGGGACCTGAAGCTTTCTTT
v_call: TRBV13; clone_size: -; j_call: TRBJ2-7; d_call: -; cdr3_aa: CASSRRLRASYEQYF; cdr3_nt: TGTGCCAGCAGCCGGAGACTACGAGCCTCCTACGAGCAGTACTTC
v_call: TRBV6-6; clone_size: -; j_call: TRBJ2-7; d_call: TRBD1; cdr3_aa: CASTFRGSEQYF; cdr3_nt: TGTGCCAGCACGTTCAGGGGGAGCGAGCAGTACTTC
v_call: TRBV27; clone_size: -; j_call: TRBJ2-1; d_call: -; cdr3_aa: CASRQRSSYNEQFF; cdr3_nt: TGTGCCAGCAGGCAGAGGAGCTCCTACAATGAGCAGTTCTTC
v_call: TRBV19; clone_size: once; j_call: TRBJ2-1; d_call: TRBD2; cdr3_aa: CASSMGLAGVVNEQFF; cdr3_nt: TGTGCCAGTAGTATGGGACTAGCGGGGGTTGTAAATGAGCAGTTCTTC
v_call: TRBV4-1; clone_size: -; j_call: TRBJ1-5; d_call: -; cdr3_aa: CASSQENSVKPQPQHF; cdr3_nt: TGCGCCAGCAGCCAAGAAAACAGTGTGAAGCCTCAGCCCCAGCATTTT
v_call: TRBV5-1; clone_size: -; j_call: TRBJ2-5; d_call: TRBD2; cdr3_aa: CASSPWGLQETQYF; cdr3_nt: TGCGCCAGCAGCCCCTGGGGACTACAAGAGACCCAGTACTTC
v_call: TRBV7-9; clone_size: -; j_call: TRBJ1-1; d_call: TRBD1; cdr3_aa: CASRREGQGATEAFF; cdr3_nt: TGTGCCAGCCGTCGAGAGGGACAGGGGGCCACTGAAGCTTTCTTT
v_call: TRBV29-1; clone_size: -; j_call: TRBJ1-2; d_call: -; cdr3_aa: CSVPQANYGYTF; cdr3_nt: TGCAGCGTACCCCAAGCTAACTATGGCTACACCTTC
v_call: TRBV7-2; clone_size: -; j_call: TRBJ1-6; d_call: TRBD1; cdr3_aa: CASSYDRDNNSPLHF; cdr3_nt: TGTGCCAGCAGCTATGACAGGGATAATAATTCACCCCTCCACTTT
v_call: TRBV27; clone_size: -; j_call: TRBJ2-7; d_call: -; cdr3_aa: CASSPSYQSYEQYF; cdr3_nt: TGTGCCAGCAGTCCCTCCTATCAATCCTACGAGCAGTACTTC
v_call: TRBV30; clone_size: -; j_call: TRBJ2-7; d_call: -; cdr3_aa: CAWSVGKQVQYF; cdr3_nt: TGTGCCTGGAGTGTAGGTAAACAAGTCCAGTACTTC
v_call: TRBV4-3; clone_size: -; j_call: TRBJ1-5; d_call: -; cdr3_aa: CASSLNPGGDQPQHF; cdr3_nt: TGCGCCAGCAGCCTCAACCCCGGGGGGGATCAGCCCCAGCATTTT
v_call: TRBV5-6; clone_size: -; j_call: TRBJ1-1; d_call: TRBD1; cdr3_aa: CASSSTGVGAFF; cdr3_nt: TGTGCCAGCAGCTCGACAGGGGTTGGAGCTTTCTTT
v_call: TRBV6-6; clone_size: -; j_call: TRBJ2-7; d_call: -; cdr3_aa: CASSKSRGAATYEQYF; cdr3_nt: TGTGCCAGCAGCAAGTCTCGGGGGGCAGCAACCTACGAGCAGTACTTC
v_call: TRBV6-6; clone_size: -; j_call: TRBJ2-7; d_call: TRBD1; cdr3_aa: CAPSQGSLYEQYF; cdr3_nt: TGTGCCCCCTCACAGGGGTCCTTGTACGAGCAGTACTTC
v_call: TRBV28; clone_size: -; j_call: TRBJ2-2; d_call: TRBD2; cdr3_aa: CASSLSGGESGELFF; cdr3_nt: TGTGCCAGCAGTTTAAGTGGGGGGGAAAGCGGGGAGCTGTTTTTT
v_call: TRBV2; clone_size: -; j_call: TRBJ2-3; d_call: -; cdr3_aa: CASSANQGRATDTQYF; cdr3_nt: TGTGCCAGCAGCGCCAATCAGGGACGAGCCACAGATACGCAGTATTTT
v_call: TRBV11-2; clone_size: -; j_call: TRBJ1-1; d_call: -; cdr3_aa: CASSYNTMTNTEAFF; cdr3_nt: TGTGCCAGCAGCTATAATACCATGACTAACACTGAAGCTTTCTTT
v_call: TRBV10-3; clone_size: -; j_call: TRBJ1-2; d_call: -; cdr3_aa: CAISSDRPYGYTF; cdr3_nt: TGTGCCATATCCTCGGACAGACCCTATGGCTACACCTTC
v_call: TRBV5-4; clone_size: once; j_call: TRBJ2-3; d_call: -; cdr3_aa: CASSLGGRVTDTQYF; cdr3_nt: TGTGCCAGCAGCTTGGGGGGCAGGGTGACAGATACGCAGTATTTT
v_call: TRBV6-6; clone_size: once; j_call: TRBJ2-7; d_call: -; cdr3_aa: CASSYDGTRTYEQYF; cdr3_nt: TGTGCCAGCAGTTACGATGGGACTCGCACCTACGAGCAGTACTTC
v_call: TRBV27; clone_size: -; j_call: TRBJ1-4; d_call: -; cdr3_aa: CASSFGGAINEKLFF; cdr3_nt: TGTGCCAGCAGTTTTGGGGGGGCTATTAATGAAAAACTGTTTTTT
v_call: TRBV15; clone_size: once; j_call: TRBJ2-5; d_call: -; cdr3_aa: CATSSGNQETQYF; cdr3_nt: TGTGCCACCAGCAGTGGAAATCAAGAGACCCAGTACTTC
v_call: TRBV5-1; clone_size: -; j_call: TRBJ2-3; d_call: TRBD1; cdr3_aa: CASSLRDRGTDTQYF; cdr3_nt: TGCGCCAGCAGCTTGAGGGACAGGGGAACAGATACGCAGTATTTT
v_call: TRBV15; clone_size: -; j_call: TRBJ2-2; d_call: -; cdr3_aa: CATSGGIGELFF; cdr3_nt: TGTGCCACCAGCGGTGGGATCGGGGAGCTGTTTTTT
v_call: TRBV7-2; clone_size: -; j_call: TRBJ2-3; d_call: -; cdr3_aa: CASSLFGVETDTQYF; cdr3_nt: TGTGCCAGCAGCTTATTTGGCGTTGAGACAGATACGCAGTATTTT
v_call: TRBV7-2; clone_size: -; j_call: TRBJ1-2; d_call: TRBD1; cdr3_aa: CASSSRTGKDDGYTF; cdr3_nt: TGTGCCAGCAGCTCGCGGACAGGGAAGGACGATGGCTACACCTTC
v_call: TRBV15; clone_size: -; j_call: TRBJ2-5; d_call: TRBD2; cdr3_aa: CATSTGLARKETQYF; cdr3_nt: TGTGCCACCAGTACCGGACTAGCGAGAAAAGAGACCCAGTACTTC
v_call: TRBV5-1; clone_size: -; j_call: TRBJ2-7; d_call: -; cdr3_aa: CATSNSGATYEQYF; cdr3_nt: TGCGCCACCTCGAATTCAGGGGCAACCTACGAGCAGTACTTC